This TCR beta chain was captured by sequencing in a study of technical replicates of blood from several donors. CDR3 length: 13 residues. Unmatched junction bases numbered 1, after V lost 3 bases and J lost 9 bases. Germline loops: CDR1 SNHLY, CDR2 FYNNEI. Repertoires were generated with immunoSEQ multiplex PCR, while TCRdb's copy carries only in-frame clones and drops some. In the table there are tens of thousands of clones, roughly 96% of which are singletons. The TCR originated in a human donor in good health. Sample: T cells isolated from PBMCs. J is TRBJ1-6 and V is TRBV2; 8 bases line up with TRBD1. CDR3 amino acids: CASSDRGRSPLHF. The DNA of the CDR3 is TGTGCCAGCAGTGACAGGGGGCGTTCACCCCTCCACTTT.